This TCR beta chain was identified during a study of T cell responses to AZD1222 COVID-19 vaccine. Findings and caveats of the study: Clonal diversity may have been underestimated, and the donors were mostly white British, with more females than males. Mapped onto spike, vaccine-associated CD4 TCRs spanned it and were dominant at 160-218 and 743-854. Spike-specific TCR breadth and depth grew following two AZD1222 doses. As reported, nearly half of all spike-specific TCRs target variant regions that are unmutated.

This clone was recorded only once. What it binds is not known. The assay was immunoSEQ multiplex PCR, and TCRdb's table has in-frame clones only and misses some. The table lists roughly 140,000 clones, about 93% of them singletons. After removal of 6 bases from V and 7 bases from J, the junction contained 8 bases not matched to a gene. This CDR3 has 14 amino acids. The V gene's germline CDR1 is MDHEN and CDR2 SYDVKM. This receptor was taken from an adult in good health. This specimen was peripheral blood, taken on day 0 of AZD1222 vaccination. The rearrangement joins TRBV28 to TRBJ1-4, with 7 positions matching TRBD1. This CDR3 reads CASRVGGLGEKLFF. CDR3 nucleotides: TGTGCCAGCAGGGTAGGGGGCTTGGGTGAAAAACTGTTTTTT. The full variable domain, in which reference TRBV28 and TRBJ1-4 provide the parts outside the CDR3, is DVKVTQSSRYLVKRTGEKVFLECVQDMDHENMFWYRQDPGLGLRLIYFSYDVKMKEKGDIPEGYSVSREKKERFSLILESASTNQTSMYLCASRVGGLGEKLFFGSGTQLSVL.